The clone carrying this T cell receptor (beta chain) has at least ten counts. Antigen: not known. Amplification yielded TCR beta CDR3 regions, with RNA transcripts as the source. The study used the HTBI primer set for a first-round RT-PCR of the TCR CDR3. TCRdb reanalysed the multiplex PCR reads using MiXCR and keeps one entry per CDR3 protein. Here the sample spans under 350,000 distinct CDR3 sequences, 15% to 20% being singletons. The source of the sample is a study of T cells in Graves' hyperthyroidism and ophthalmopathy. Study-wide points: Ophthalmopathy, which appeared later, was predicted by the model a median 6.5 months before onset.

V lost 4 bases, J lost 8 bases, and 8 bases stayed unmatched. Germline CDR1 SGHRS, CDR2 YFSETQ. The CDR3 spans 14 residues. The source material was blood. The TCR was taken from a woman aged 60 to 75 with Graves' ophthalmopathy. The chain is built from TRBV5-1 and TRBJ1-4; 7 bases line up with TRBD1. Here the CDR3 DNA reads TGCGCCAGCAGCCAAACAGGGGCGGGCGAAAAACTGTTTTTT. Translation gives CASSQTGAGEKLFF.